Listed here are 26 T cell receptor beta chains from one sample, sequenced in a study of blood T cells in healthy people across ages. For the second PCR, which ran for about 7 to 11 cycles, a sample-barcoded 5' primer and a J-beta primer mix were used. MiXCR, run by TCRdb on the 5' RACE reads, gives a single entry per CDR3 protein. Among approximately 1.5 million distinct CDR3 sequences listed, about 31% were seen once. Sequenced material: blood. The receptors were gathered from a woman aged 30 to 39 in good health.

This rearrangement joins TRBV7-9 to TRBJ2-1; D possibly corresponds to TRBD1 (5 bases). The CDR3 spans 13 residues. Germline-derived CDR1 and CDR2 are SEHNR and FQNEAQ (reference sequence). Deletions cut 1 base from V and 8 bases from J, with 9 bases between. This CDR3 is CASSLGRVDEQFF. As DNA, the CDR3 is TGTGCCAGCAGCTTAGGCAGGGTGGATGAGCAGTTCTTC. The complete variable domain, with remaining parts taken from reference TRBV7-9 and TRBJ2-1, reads DTGVSQNPRHKITKRGQNVTFRCDPISEHNRLYWYRQTLGQGPEFLTYFQNEAQLEKSRLLSDRFSAERPKGSFSTLEIQRTEQGDSAMYLCASSLGRVDEQFFGPGTRLTVL.

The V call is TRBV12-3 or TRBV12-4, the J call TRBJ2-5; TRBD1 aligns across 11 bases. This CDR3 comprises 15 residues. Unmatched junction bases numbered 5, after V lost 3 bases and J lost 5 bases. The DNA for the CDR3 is TGTGCCAGCAGTTTTGTGGACAGGGGGCGCGAGACCCAGTACTTC. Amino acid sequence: CASSFVDRGRETQYF.

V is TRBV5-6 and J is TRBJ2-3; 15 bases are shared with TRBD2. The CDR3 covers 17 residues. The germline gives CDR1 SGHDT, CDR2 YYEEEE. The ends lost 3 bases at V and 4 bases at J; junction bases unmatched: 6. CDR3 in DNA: TGTGCCAGCAGCTCGGGGACTAGCGGGGGGTTTTCAGATACGCAGTATTTT. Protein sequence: CASSSGTSGGFSDTQYF.

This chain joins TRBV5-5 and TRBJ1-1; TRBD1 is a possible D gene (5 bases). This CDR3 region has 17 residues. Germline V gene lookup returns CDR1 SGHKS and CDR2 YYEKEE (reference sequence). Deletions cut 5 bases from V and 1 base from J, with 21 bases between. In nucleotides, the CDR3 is TGTGCCAGCAGACGAAACGCTGGAGGGGTAGCGAACACTGAAGCTTTCTTT. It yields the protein CASRRNAGGVANTEAFF.

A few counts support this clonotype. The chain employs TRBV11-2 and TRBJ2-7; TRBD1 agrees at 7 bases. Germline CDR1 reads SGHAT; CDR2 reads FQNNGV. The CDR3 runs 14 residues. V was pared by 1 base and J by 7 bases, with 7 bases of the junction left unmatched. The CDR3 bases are TGTGCCAGCAGCTTAGGTCCGACAGGGCGGGAGCAGTACTTC. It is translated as CASSLGPTGREQYF.

CDR3 in DNA: TGCAGTGCTAGAGACCCGGGACAACTCCAAGAGACCCAGTACTTC. Its translation: CSARDPGQLQETQYF. This rearrangement joins TRBV20-1 to TRBJ2-5; D possibly corresponds to TRBD1 (6 bases). The germline V gene encodes CDR1 DFQATT and CDR2 SNEGSKA (reference sequence). The CDR3 spans 15 residues. The V end was cut by 0 bases, the J end by 1 base, with 12 bases between.

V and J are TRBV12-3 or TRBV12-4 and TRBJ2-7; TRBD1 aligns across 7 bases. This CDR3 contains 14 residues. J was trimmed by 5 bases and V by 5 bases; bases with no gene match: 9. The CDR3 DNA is TGTGCCAGCAGTCCGGGACAGATAAACCACGAGCAGTACTTC. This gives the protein CASSPGQINHEQYF.

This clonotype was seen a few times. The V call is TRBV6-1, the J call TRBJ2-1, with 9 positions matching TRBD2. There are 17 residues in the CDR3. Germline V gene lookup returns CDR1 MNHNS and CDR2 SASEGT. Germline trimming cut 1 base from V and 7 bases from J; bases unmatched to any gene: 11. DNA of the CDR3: TGTGCCAGCAGTGAAGAAGGCGCGGGGGGGCTAAAGAATGAGCAGTTCTTC. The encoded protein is CASSEEGAGGLKNEQFF.

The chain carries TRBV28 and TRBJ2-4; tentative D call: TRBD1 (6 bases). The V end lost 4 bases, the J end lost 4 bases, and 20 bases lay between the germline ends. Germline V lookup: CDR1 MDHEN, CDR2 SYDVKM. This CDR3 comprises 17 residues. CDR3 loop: CASSSTHTIDRKNIQYF. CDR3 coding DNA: TGTGCCAGCAGTTCCACCCATACAATTGACAGGAAAAACATTCAGTACTTC.

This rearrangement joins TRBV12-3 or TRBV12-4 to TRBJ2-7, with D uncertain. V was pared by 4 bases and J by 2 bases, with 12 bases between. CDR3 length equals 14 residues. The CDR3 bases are TGTGCCAGCAGTTCGGGTCCTCCCACCTACGAGCAGTACTTC. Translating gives CASSSGPPTYEQYF.

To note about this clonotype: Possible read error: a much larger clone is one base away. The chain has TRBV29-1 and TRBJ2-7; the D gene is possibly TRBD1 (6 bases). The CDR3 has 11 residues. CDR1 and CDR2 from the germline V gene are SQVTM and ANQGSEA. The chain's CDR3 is CVVRGSCEQYF. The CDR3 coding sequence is TGCGTAGTCAGGGGATCCTGCGAGCAGTACTTC.

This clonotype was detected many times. CDR3 DNA sequence: TGCAGCGTTTCCTCCGGGACAGGGGTGCGAGGGGAGCAGTACTTC. This translates into CSVSSGTGVRGEQYF. The chain couples TRBV29-1 to TRBJ2-7, with 10 bases fitting TRBD1. V shed 5 bases and J 7 bases; nucleotides not matched to a gene: 14. The CDR3 is made up of 15 amino acids. Germline values: CDR1 SQVTM, CDR2 ANQGSEA.

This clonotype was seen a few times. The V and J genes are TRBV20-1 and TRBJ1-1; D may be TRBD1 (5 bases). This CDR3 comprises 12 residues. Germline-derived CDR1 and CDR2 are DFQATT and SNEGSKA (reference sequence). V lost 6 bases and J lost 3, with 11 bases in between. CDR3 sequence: CSAQAGDTEAFF. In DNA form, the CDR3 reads TGCAGTGCCCAAGCGGGGGACACTGAAGCTTTCTTT.

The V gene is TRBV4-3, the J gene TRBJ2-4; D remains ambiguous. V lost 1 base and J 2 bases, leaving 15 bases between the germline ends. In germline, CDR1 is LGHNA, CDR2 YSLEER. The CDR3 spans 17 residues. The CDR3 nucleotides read TGCGCCAGCAGCCAAGTGTTGGCACACGACCCCAAAAACATTCAGTACTTC. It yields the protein CASSQVLAHDPKNIQYF.

Written as DNA, the CDR3 is TGCAGTGCTTCCCCACCGGGGAAAAGAGGGACCCAGTACTTC. This translates into CSASPPGKRGTQYF. The gene calls are TRBV20-1 and TRBJ2-5; possible D gene TRBD2, 5 bases. Germline V gene data show CDR1 as DFQATT and CDR2 as SNEGSKA (reference sequence). V lost 5 bases and J 7 bases, leaving 20 bases between the germline ends. This CDR3 has 14 residues.

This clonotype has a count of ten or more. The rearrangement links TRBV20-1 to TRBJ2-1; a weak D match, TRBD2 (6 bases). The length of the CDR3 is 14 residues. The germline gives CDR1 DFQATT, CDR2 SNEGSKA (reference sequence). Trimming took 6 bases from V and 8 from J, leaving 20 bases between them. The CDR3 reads CSASEGTGRDEQFF. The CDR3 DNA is TGCAGTGCCTCGGAGGGCACGGGTAGGGATGAGCAGTTCTTC.

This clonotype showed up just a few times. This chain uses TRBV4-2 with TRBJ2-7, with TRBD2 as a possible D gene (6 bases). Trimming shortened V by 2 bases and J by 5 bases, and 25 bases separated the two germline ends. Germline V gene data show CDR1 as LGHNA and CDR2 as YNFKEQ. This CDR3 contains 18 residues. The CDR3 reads CASSQLAVETGVSHEQYF. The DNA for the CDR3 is TGTGCCAGCAGCCAATTGGCTGTTGAAACGGGAGTGTCCCACGAGCAGTACTTC.

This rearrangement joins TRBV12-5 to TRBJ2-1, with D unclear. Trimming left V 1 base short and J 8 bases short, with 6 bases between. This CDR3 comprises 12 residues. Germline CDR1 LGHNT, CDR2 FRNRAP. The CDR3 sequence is CASGLARYEQFF. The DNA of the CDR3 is TGTGCTAGTGGTTTGGCCCGATATGAGCAGTTCTTC.

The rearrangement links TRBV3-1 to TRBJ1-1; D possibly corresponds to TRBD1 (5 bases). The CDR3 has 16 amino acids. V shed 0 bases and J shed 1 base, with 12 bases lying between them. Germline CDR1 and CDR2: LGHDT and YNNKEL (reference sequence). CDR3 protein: CASSQEGVWRNTEAFF. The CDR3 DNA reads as TGTGCCAGCAGCCAAGAAGGGGTCTGGAGGAACACTGAAGCTTTCTTT.

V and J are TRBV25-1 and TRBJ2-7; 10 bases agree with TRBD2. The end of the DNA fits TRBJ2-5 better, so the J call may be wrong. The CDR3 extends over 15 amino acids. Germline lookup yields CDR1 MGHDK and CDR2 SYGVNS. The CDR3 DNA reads TGTGCCAGCAGTGAGGGACTAGCGCTGTGGGAGACCCAGTACTTC. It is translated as CASSEGLALWETQYF.

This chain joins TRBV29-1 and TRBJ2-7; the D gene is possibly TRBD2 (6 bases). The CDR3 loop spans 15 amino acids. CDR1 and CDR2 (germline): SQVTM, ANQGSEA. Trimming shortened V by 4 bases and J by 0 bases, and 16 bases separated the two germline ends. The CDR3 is CSVVGGNGSSYEQYF. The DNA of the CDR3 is TGCAGCGTTGTAGGCGGTAACGGGAGCTCCTACGAGCAGTACTTC.

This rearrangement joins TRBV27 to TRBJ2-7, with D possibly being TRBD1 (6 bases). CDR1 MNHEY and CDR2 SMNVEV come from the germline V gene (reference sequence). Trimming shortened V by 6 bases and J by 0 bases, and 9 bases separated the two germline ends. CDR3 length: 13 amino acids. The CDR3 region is CASRQGHSYEQYF. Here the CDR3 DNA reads TGTGCCAGCAGGCAGGGGCACTCCTACGAGCAGTACTTC.

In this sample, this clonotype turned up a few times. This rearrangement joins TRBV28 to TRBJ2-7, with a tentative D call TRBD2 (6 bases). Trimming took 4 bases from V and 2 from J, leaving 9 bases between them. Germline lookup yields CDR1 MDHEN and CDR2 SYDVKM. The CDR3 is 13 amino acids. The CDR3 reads CASSWRGPYEQYF. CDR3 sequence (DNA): TGTGCCAGCAGTTGGCGGGGACCCTACGAGCAGTACTTC.

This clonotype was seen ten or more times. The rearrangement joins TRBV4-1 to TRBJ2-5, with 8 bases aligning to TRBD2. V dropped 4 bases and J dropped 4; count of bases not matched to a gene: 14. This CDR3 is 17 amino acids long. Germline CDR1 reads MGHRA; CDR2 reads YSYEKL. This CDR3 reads CASSLGTSGLGGETQYF. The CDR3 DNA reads TGCGCCAGCAGCCTAGGAACTAGCGGACTAGGGGGAGAGACCCAGTACTTC.

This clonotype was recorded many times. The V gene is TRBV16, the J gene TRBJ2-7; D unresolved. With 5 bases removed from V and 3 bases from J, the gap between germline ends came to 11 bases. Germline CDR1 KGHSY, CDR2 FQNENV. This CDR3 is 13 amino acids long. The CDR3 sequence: CASSSQGGYEQYF. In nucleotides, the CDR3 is TGTGCCAGCAGCTCGCAAGGTGGCTACGAGCAGTACTTC.

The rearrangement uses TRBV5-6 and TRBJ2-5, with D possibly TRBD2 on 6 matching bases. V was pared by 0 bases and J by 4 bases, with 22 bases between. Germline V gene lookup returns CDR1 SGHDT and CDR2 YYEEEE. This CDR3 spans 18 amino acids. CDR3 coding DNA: TGTGCCAGCAGCTTGGCTTCGGCTAGCGCGAGGGTGAGAGAGACCCAGTACTTC. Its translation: CASSLASASARVRETQYF.